This T cell receptor beta chain emerged from a study of T-cell reconstitution after alpha-beta-depleted transplantation in children. There are many counts of this clonotype. The TCRbeta library incorporated unique molecular identifiers. One entry per CDR3 protein results from TCRdb running MiXCR on the PCR reads. This table has 300,000 to 400,000 distinct CDR3 sequences, 10% to 15% appearing once. Trimming took 3 bases from V and 2 from J, leaving 13 bases between them. Germline V gene sequence: CDR1 SQVTM, CDR2 ANQGSEA. This CDR3 contains 14 residues. Sample: PBMCs, taken from the stem cell graft. The chain recombines TRBV29-1 with TRBJ1-2; D is unresolved. The receptor comes from a human donor who donated a stem cell graft to a child with Fanconi anemia. In nucleotides, the CDR3 is TGCAGCGTTGATGGTCCAGTGGGCAACTATGGCTACACCTTC. Translation gives CSVDGPVGNYGYTF.